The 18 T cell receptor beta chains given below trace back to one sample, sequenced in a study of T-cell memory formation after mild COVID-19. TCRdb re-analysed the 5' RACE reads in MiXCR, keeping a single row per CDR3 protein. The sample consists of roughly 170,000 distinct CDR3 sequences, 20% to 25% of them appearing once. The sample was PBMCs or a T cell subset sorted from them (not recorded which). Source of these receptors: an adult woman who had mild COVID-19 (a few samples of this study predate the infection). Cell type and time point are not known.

CDR3: CASSTTGGSYEQYF. Here the CDR3 DNA reads TGTGCCAGCAGTACAACGGGGGGCTCCTACGAGCAGTACTTC. The rearrangement uses TRBV7-9 and TRBJ2-7; the match to TRBD2 covers 7 bases. J was trimmed by 0 bases and V by 6 bases; bases with no gene match: 5. The germline V gene has CDR1 SEHNR and CDR2 FQNEAQ (reference sequence). The CDR3 is made up of 14 amino acids.

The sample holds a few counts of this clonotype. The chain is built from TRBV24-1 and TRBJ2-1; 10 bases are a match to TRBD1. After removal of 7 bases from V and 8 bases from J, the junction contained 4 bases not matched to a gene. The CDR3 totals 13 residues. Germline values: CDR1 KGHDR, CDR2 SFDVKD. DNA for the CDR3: TGTGCCACCAGAGGGACAGGGGAATATGAGCAGTTCTTC. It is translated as CATRGTGEYEQFF.

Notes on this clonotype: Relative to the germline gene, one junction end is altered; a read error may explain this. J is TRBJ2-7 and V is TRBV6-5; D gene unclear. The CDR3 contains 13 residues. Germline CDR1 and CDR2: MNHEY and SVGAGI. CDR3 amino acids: CAISYGRTYEQYF. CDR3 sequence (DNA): TGTGCCATCAGTTACGGACGGACCTACGAGCAGTACTTC.

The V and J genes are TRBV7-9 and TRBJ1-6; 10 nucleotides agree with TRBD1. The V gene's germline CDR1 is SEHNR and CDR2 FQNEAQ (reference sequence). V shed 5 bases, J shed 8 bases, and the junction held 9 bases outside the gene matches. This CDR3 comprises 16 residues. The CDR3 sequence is CASSPTRDRGHSPLHF. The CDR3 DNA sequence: TGTGCCAGCAGCCCAACCCGGGACAGGGGACATTCACCCCTCCACTTT.

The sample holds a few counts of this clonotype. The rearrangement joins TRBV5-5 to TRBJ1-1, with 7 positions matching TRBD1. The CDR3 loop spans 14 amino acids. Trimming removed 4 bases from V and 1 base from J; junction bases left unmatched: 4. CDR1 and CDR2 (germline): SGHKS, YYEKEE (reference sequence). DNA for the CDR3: TGTGCCAGCAGCGTGGGACAGTCGAACACTGAAGCTTTCTTT. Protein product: CASSVGQSNTEAFF. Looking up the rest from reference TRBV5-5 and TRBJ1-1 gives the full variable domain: DAGVTQSPTHLIKTRGQQVTLRCSPISGHKSVSWYQQVLGQGPQFIFQYYEKEERGRGNFPDRFSARQFPNYSSELNVNALLLGDSALYLCASSVGQSNTEAFFGQGTRLTVV.

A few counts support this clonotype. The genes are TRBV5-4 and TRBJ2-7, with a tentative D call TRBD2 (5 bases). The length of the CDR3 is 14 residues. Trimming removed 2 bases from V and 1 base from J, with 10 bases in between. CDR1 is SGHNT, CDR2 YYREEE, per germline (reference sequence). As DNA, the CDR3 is TGTGCCAGCAGCTTTCGGGGAACTTCCTACGAGCAGTACTTC. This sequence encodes CASSFRGTSYEQYF.

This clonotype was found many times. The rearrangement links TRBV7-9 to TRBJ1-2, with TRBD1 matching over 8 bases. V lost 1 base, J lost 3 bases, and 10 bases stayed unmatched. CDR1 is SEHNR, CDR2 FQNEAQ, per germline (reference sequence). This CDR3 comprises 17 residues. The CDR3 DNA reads TGTGCCAGCAGCTTAGAAGGGACAGGCTACACCTACTATGGCTACACCTTC. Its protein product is CASSLEGTGYTYYGYTF. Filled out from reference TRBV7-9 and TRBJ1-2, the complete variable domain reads DTGVSQNPRHKITKRGQNVTFRCDPISEHNRLYWYRQTLGQGPEFLTYFQNEAQLEKSRLLSDRFSAERPKGSFSTLEIQRTEQGDSAMYLCASSLEGTGYTYYGYTFGSGTRLTVV.

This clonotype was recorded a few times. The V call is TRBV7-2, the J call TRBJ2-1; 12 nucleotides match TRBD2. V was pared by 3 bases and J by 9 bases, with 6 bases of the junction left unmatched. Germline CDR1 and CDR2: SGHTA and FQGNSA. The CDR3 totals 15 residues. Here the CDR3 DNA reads TGTGCCAGCAGCTTGACTAGCGGGAGAAGTAGTGAGCAGTTCTTC. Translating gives CASSLTSGRSSEQFF.

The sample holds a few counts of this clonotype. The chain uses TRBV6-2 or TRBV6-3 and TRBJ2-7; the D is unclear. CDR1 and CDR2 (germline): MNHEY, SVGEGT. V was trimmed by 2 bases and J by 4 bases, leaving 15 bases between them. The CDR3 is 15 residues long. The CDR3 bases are TGTGCCAGCAGTTACCCCCCGCGTGGGTATTACGAGCAGTACTTC. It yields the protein CASSYPPRGYYEQYF.

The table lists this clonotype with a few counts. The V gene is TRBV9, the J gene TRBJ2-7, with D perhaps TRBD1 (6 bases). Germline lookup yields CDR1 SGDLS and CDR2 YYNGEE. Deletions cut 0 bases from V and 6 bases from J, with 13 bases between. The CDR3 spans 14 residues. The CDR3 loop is CASSVGNRVSEQYF. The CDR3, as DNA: TGTGCCAGCAGCGTAGGTAACAGGGTTTCCGAGCAGTACTTC.

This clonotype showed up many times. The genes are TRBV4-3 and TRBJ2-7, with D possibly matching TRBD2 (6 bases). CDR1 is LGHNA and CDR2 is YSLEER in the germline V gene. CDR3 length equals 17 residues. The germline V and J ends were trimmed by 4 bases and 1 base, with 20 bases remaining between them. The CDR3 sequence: CASSRGLIVAASYEQYF. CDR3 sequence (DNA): TGCGCCAGCAGCCGGGGACTCATAGTGGCCGCATCCTACGAGCAGTACTTC.

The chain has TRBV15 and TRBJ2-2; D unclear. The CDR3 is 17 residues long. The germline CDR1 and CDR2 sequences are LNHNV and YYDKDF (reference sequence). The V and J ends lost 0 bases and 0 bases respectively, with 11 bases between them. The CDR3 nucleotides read TGTGCCACCAGCAGAGATCAGCGACGGTCGAACACCGGGGAGCTGTTTTTT. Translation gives CATSRDQRRSNTGELFF.

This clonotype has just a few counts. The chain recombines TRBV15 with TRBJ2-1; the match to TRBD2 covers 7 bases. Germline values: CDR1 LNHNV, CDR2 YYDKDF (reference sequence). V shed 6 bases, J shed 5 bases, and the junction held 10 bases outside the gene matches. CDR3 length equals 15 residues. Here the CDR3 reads CATSSYRDYDNEQFF. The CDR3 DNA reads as TGTGCCACCAGTTCCTACCGGGACTATGACAATGAGCAGTTCTTC.

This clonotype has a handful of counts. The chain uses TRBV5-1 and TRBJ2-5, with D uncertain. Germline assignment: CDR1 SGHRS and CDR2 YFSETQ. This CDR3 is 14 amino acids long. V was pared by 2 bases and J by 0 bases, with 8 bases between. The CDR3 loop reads CASSLWANQETQYF. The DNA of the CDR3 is TGCGCCAGCAGCTTATGGGCAAACCAAGAGACCCAGTACTTC.

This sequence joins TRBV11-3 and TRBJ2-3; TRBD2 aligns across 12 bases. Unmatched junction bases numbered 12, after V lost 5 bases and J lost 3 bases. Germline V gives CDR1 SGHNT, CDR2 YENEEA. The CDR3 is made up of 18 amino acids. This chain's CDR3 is CASSPPSGRASGTDTQYF. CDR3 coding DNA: TGTGCCAGCAGCCCTCCTAGCGGGAGGGCTTCAGGAACAGATACGCAGTATTTT.

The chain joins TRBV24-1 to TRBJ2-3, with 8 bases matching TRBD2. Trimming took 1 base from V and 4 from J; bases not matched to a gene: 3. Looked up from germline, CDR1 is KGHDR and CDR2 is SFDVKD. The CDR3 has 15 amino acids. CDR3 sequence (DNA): TGTGCCACCAGTGATTTTGAGCGGGAGCCAGATACGCAGTATTTT. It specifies CATSDFEREPDTQYF.

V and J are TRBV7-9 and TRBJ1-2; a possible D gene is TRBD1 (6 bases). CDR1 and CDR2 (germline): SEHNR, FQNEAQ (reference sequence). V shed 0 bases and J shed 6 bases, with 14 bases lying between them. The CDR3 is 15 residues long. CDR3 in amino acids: CASSLAPDREDGYTF. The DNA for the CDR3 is TGTGCCAGCAGCTTAGCTCCGGACAGAGAAGATGGCTACACCTTC.

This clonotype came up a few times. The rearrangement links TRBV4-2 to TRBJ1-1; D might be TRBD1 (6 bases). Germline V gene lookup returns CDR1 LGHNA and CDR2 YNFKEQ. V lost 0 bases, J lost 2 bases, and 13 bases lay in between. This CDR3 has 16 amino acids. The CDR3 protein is CASSQDHDRFNTEAFF. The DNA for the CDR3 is TGTGCCAGCAGCCAAGATCACGACAGGTTCAACACTGAAGCTTTCTTT.